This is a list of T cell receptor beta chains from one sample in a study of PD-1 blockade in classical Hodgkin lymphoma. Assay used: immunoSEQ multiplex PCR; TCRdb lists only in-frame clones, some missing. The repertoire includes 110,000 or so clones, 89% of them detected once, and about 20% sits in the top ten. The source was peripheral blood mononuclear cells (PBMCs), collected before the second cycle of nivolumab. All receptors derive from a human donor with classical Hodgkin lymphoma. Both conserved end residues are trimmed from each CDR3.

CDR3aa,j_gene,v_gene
ASSLRWTNEDGYT,TRBJ1-2,TRBV21-1
ASSLGNGFNEQF,TRBJ2-1,TRBV5-1
ASSLLFPLQETQY,TRBJ2-5,TRBV7-9
ASSPANGIYGYT,TRBJ1-2,TRBV7-9
ASSQDYTRTNNEQF,TRBJ2-1,TRBV4-3
ASSPGSRGTSGDYEQY,-,TRBV7-9
ASSSRLAGGSEQF,TRBJ2-1,TRBV4-2
ASIGGGKTEAF,TRBJ1-1,TRBV6-6
ASSVWTGPLRNQPQH,TRBJ1-5,TRBV12-1
AISESKLGAPDEQY,TRBJ2-7,TRBV10-3
ASSQDLGGTQY,TRBJ2-5,TRBV14
ASSEGPSNTEAF,TRBJ1-1,TRBV6-4
ASSIGQGAQETQY,TRBJ2-5,TRBV7-9
ASSLYGELGMRNTEAF,TRBJ1-1,TRBV27
ASTRAGEQY,TRBJ2-7,TRBV6-1
ASTNAPSRWY,TRBJ2-3,TRBV27
ASSESREYGYT,TRBJ1-2,TRBV6-1
ASSLRDRGTNEKLF,TRBJ1-4,TRBV28
ASSLASGAQETQY,TRBJ2-5,TRBV7-2
ASSDDRINYGYT,TRBJ1-2,TRBV6-1
SVDRWDLYNEQF,TRBJ2-1,TRBV29-1
ASSEPEGLQGVHYEQY,TRBJ2-7,TRBV21-1
ASSQDLRLAGANEQF,TRBJ2-1,TRBV4-3
SVTIRDIRDYGYT,TRBJ1-2,TRBV29-1
ASSESIWSEQY,TRBJ2-7,TRBV10-1
SVGRAGMNHYNEQF,TRBJ2-1,TRBV29-1
ASSLGDINGETQY,TRBJ2-5,TRBV5-1
ASSSDGRMNTEAF,TRBJ1-1,TRBV5-1
ASSNPGLAGGLETQY,TRBJ2-5,TRBV19
ASSPLAEQY,TRBJ2-7,TRBV6-1
ASSQTVDDGYT,TRBJ1-2,TRBV6-5
AWRSMGYGYT,TRBJ1-2,TRBV30
ASRGTVNQPQH,TRBJ1-5,TRBV2